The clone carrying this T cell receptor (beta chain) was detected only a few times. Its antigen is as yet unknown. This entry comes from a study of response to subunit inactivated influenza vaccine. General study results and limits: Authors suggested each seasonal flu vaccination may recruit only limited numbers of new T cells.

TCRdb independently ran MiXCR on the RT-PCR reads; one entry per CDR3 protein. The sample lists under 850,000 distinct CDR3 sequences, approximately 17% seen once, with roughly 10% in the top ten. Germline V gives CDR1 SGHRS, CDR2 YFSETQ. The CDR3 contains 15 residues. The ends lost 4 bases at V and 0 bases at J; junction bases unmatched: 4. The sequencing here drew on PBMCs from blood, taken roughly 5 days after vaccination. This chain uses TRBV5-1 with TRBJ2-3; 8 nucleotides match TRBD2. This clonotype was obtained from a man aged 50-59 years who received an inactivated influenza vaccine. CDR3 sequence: CASSPERGSTDTQYF. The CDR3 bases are TGCGCCAGCAGCCCTGAGCGGGGGAGCACAGATACGCAGTATTTT.